The T cell receptor beta chain under discussion was sequenced for a study of shared clonotypes between healthy human individuals. TCRdb's table, derived via immunoSEQ multiplex PCR, lists solely in-frame clones and lacks some. The data hold around 700,000 clones, with about 91% observed a single time. CD45RO-negative, CCR7-positively selected cells formed the naive CD8 fraction, excluding terminally differentiated effector memory CD45RA+ cells. CDR1 and CDR2 from the germline V gene are SGHNT and YYREEE (reference sequence). The CDR3 contains 13 residues. Trimming cost V 2 bases and J 5 bases, with 7 bases left between them.

Source material: naive CD8+ T cells sorted from blood. The TCR comes from a man aged 25-40 years in good health. The genes are TRBV5-4 and TRBJ1-4; no clear D. The CDR3 loop is CASSFSGNEKLFF. The CDR3 DNA reads TGTGCCAGCAGCTTTTCGGGGAATGAAAAACTGTTTTTT.